The 15 T cell receptor beta chains below come from one sample, sequenced in a study of spatial heterogeneity in lung cancer. TCRdb ran MiXCR on the 5' RACE reads and lists one entry per CDR3 protein. The sample records 650 to 700 distinct CDR3 sequences, 22% being singletons. Time point defined: sample taken at primary tumor resection. This specimen was normal lung tissue next to the tumor, taken at surgery. The receptors here all came from a male donor with early-stage non-small cell lung cancer.

This clonotype was seen more than once but under ten times. This beta chain is a stray sequence in a library constructed for alpha chains; its clone size is not meaningful. V gene TRBV7-9 combines with J gene TRBJ2-2; 8 bases align to TRBD2. Trimming removed 5 bases from V and 3 bases from J; junction bases left unmatched: 20. The germline gives CDR1 SEHNR, CDR2 FQNEAQ (reference sequence). CDR3 length: 20 residues. CDR3 DNA: TGTGCCAGCAGCACTTATTTGGGGGACCGGGAGGGAGGACACACCGGGGAGCTGTTTTTT. It encodes CASSTYLGDREGGHTGELFF. The variable domain in full, with the rest retrieved from reference TRBV7-9 and TRBJ2-2, is DTGVSQNPRHKITKRGQNVTFRCDPISEHNRLYWYRQTLGQGPEFLTYFQNEAQLEKSRLLSDRFSAERPKGSFSTLEIQRTEQGDSAMYLCASSTYLGDREGGHTGELFFGEGSRLTVL.

Notes on this clonotype: This beta chain is off target for a library built for alpha chains, so its abundance means little. This sequence joins TRBV3-1 and TRBJ2-7, with D hard to call. The V gene lost 4 bases and the J gene lost 2 bases, with 3 bases spanning the gap. Germline V lookup: CDR1 LGHDT, CDR2 YNNKEL (reference sequence). The CDR3 has 11 amino acids. For the CDR3, the DNA is TGTGCCAGCAGCCGGGCCTACGAGCAGTACTTC. Translating it yields CASSRAYEQYF.

As concerns this clonotype: In a library made to pick up alpha chains, this beta chain is a stray read with a size that means little. This sequence joins TRBV13 and TRBJ2-1; D might be TRBD1 (5 bases). Deletions cut 3 bases from V and 3 bases from J, with 9 bases between. CDR1 is PRHDT, CDR2 FYEKMQ, per germline (reference sequence). The CDR3 sequence is 14 residues long. CDR3 nucleotides: TGTGCCAGCAGCTTGGACACCTACTACAATGAGCAGTTCTTC. Its translation: CASSLDTYYNEQFF.

As concerns this clonotype: This beta chain turned up in a library designed for alpha chains; as an off-target read, its abundance says little. The chain carries TRBV5-1 and TRBJ2-7, with 8 bases lining up with TRBD2. The germline V gene encodes CDR1 SGHRS and CDR2 YFSETQ. Trimming at V came to 4 bases and at J to 9 bases, leaving 15 bases not matched to a gene. This CDR3 is 15 amino acids long. The CDR3 protein is CASSTMGLDQKGQYF. The CDR3 DNA is TGCGCCAGCAGCACTATGGGACTAGACCAAAAGGGGCAGTACTTC.

This clonotype was observed a handful of times. This beta chain is an off-target read within a library intended for alpha chains, so its frequency means little. This sequence joins TRBV20-1 and TRBJ2-3, with TRBD2 matching over 13 bases. Germline V gives CDR1 DFQATT, CDR2 SNEGSKA (reference sequence). The CDR3 length is 16 residues. V was clipped by 3 bases and J by 5 bases; unmatched bases: 8. The CDR3 here is CSASLTSGGRGDTQYF. CDR3 sequence (DNA): TGCAGTGCTAGTCTGACTAGCGGGGGGCGGGGAGATACGCAGTATTTT.

As to this clonotype: This beta chain is an unintended read in a library built for alpha chains; its size means little. This chain connects TRBV18 to TRBJ1-5; no clear D gene. V lost 3 bases and J lost 0, with 9 bases in between. CDR1 and CDR2 from the germline V gene are KGHSH and LQKENI. The CDR3 contains 15 residues. The CDR3 coding sequence is TGTGCCAGCTCACCGGTAGGATATAGCAATCAGCCCCAGCATTTT. It codes for CASSPVGYSNQPQHF.

This clonotype qualifies as large (0.1 to 1%). The size of this beta chain means little, since it is a stray read in a library made for alpha chains. V usage is TRBV5-1 and J usage is TRBJ2-3; 10 bases match TRBD2. Germline CDR1 SGHRS, CDR2 YFSETQ. J lost 4 bases, V lost 5 bases, and 4 bases had no gene match. This CDR3 region has 14 residues. CDR3 in amino acids: CASRLAGMADTQYF. The CDR3 bases are TGCGCCAGCAGACTAGCGGGAATGGCAGATACGCAGTATTTT.

This clonotype occurred a few times. A library prepared for alpha chains yielded this beta chain as an off-target read; its size is of little meaning. The V call is TRBV20-1, the J call TRBJ2-1, with 9 positions matching TRBD2. The CDR3 has 15 amino acids. Per the germline V gene, CDR1 is DFQATT and CDR2 is SNEGSKA (reference sequence). Germline trimming cut 4 bases from V and 6 bases from J; bases unmatched to any gene: 10. The CDR3 reads CSATPIAGESNEQFF. The DNA of the CDR3 is TGCAGTGCTACCCCTATAGCGGGAGAATCCAATGAGCAGTTCTTC.

Turning to this clonotype: Because the library targeted alpha chains, this beta chain is an off-target read whose size means little. This chain joins TRBV11-3 and TRBJ2-3, with TRBD2 identical over 9 bases. Germline V gene lookup returns CDR1 SGHNT and CDR2 YENEEA. This CDR3 region has 15 residues. After removal of 5 bases from V and 3 bases from J, the junction contained 6 bases not matched to a gene. The CDR3 is CASSDSGGRTDTQYF. For the CDR3, the DNA is TGTGCCAGCAGCGATAGCGGGGGTCGGACAGATACGCAGTATTTT. Based on the CDR3 plus reference TRBV11-3 and TRBJ2-3, the full variable domain is EAGVVQSPRYKIIEKKQPVAFWCNPISGHNTLYWYLQNLGQGPELLIRYENEEAVDDSQLPKDRFSAERLKGVDSTLKIQPAELGDSAVYLCASSDSGGRTDTQYFGPGTRLTVL.

This clonotype was counted a few times. This beta chain was picked up by a library intended for alpha chains and is off target, so its count carries little meaning. The J gene is TRBJ2-7, the V gene TRBV5-1, with D perhaps TRBD1 (6 bases). The CDR3 extends over 13 amino acids. From germline, CDR1 is SGHRS and CDR2 YFSETQ. V dropped 6 bases and J dropped 5 bases, with 15 bases sitting between them. The CDR3 protein is CASMGANDDEQYF. CDR3 coding DNA: TGCGCCAGCATGGGGGCTAATGACGACGAGCAGTACTTC.

This clonotype was seen more than once but under ten times. This beta chain represents an off-target read in a library built for alpha chains; its size is of limited meaning. The gene calls are TRBV28 and TRBJ2-1; D perhaps matches TRBD2 (5 bases). Germline CDR1 and CDR2: MDHEN and SYDVKM. There are 16 residues in the CDR3. With 2 bases removed from V and 0 bases from J, the gap between germline ends came to 11 bases. CDR3 residues: CASSLPLARSYNEQFF. DNA of the CDR3: TGTGCCAGCAGTTTACCATTAGCGCGCTCCTACAATGAGCAGTTCTTC.

Remarks on this clonotype: At one of its ends the junction is not consistent with the germline gene, which may arise from a read error. For a library built for alpha chains, this beta chain is a stray read; little rests on its size. This chain joins TRBV6-5 and TRBJ2-3; D is perhaps TRBD2 (5 bases). The CDR3 is 14 residues long. CDR1 and CDR2 from the germline V gene are MNHEY and SVGAGI. In DNA, the CDR3 is TGTGCCAGCAACATGGACCCTAGCACGGATACGCAGTATTTT. Residues: CASNMDPSTDTQYF.

In this sample, this clonotype is hyperexpanded. Being off target in a library aimed at alpha chains, this beta chain has a size of little meaning. V and J are TRBV3-1 and TRBJ2-4; D call uncertain. Between the trimmed V and J ends, which lost 2 bases and 0 bases, there was a span of 14 bases. The germline gives CDR1 LGHDT, CDR2 YNNKEL (reference sequence). The CDR3 is 17 amino acids. The CDR3 sequence: CASSQPTGPLAKNIQYF. For the CDR3, the DNA is TGTGCCAGCAGCCAACCGACGGGCCCTTTAGCCAAAAACATTCAGTACTTC. Full variable domain (missing parts from reference TRBV3-1 and TRBJ2-4): DTAVSQTPKYLVTQMGNDKSIKCEQNLGHDTMYWYKQDSKKFLKIMFSYNNKELIINETVPNRFSPKSPDKAHLNLHINSLELGDSAVYFCASSQPTGPLAKNIQYFGAGTRLSVL.

This clonotype appeared a few times. This beta chain is a stray read from a library made for alpha chains; its abundance is not meaningful. The chain uses TRBV4-2 and TRBJ2-5; possibly TRBD1 or TRBD2 for D (5 bases each). This CDR3 is 14 amino acids long. V was pared by 3 bases and J by 5 bases, with 13 bases between. Germline V gives CDR1 LGHNA, CDR2 YNFKEQ. For the CDR3, the DNA is TGTGCCAGCAGCCAGGGGACCCGAGGGGAGACCCAGTACTTC. It codes for CASSQGTRGETQYF.

With regard to this clonotype: Found in a library prepared for alpha chains, this beta chain is an off-target read, and its abundance has little meaning. The V gene is TRBV30, the J gene TRBJ2-7; no firm D call. The CDR3 has 15 amino acids. V gave up 2 bases and J gave up 3 bases, with 17 bases separating them. Germline assignment: CDR1 GTSNPN and CDR2 SVGIG (reference sequence). The CDR3 here is CAWSSSFDGSYEQYF. In nucleotides, the CDR3 is TGTGCCTGGAGTTCATCCTTCGACGGTAGCTACGAGCAGTACTTC.